The next 22 T cell receptor beta chains were all read from a single sample in a study of identical twins. From the 5' RACE reads, TCRdb called clonotypes with MiXCR, one entry per CDR3 protein. The repertoire consists of a few hundred thousand distinct CDR3 sequences, with just under 10% occurring once and the leading ten covering roughly 3%. The sample also formed part of further work on yellow fever vaccine responses in identical twins.

The sample was PBMCs. All receptors come from a woman under 30 in good health.

This clonotype was found many times. This chain connects TRBV12-3 or TRBV12-4 to TRBJ2-3, with TRBD1 identical over 8 bases. J gave up 10 bases and V 4 bases, and 7 bases lay outside the gene matches. This CDR3 is 13 amino acids long. The CDR3 coding sequence is TGTGCCAGCAGTTCCACCCCAGGGGGCTCGCAGTATTTT. Translating gives CASSSTPGGSQYF.

The gene calls are TRBV6-2 or TRBV6-3 and TRBJ2-6, with TRBD1 matching over 8 bases. Germline V gene sequence: CDR1 MNHEY, CDR2 SVGEGT. Trimming took 6 bases from V and 0 from J; bases not matched to a gene: 16. The CDR3 runs 20 residues. This CDR3 reads CASRLVPGQGTSSGANVLTF. For the CDR3, the DNA is TGTGCCAGCAGACTGGTACCCGGACAGGGCACTTCCTCTGGGGCCAACGTCCTGACTTTC.

A few counts support this clonotype. The rearrangement links TRBV14 to TRBJ2-4; no firm D call. Germline-derived CDR1 and CDR2 are SGHDN and FVKESK. CDR3 length: 14 amino acids. Trimming removed 1 base from V and 4 bases from J, with 8 bases in between. CDR3 sequence reads: CASSQGSSKNIQYF. Here the CDR3 DNA reads TGTGCCAGCAGCCAAGGGAGTTCAAAAAACATTCAGTACTTC.

The chain carries TRBV5-1 and TRBJ2-7, with no clear D. This CDR3 spans 16 amino acids. Germline V gives CDR1 SGHRS, CDR2 YFSETQ. V was cut by 0 bases and J by 2 bases, with 15 bases left in between. CDR3 in amino acids: CASSLVQSVDPYEQYF. CDR3 DNA: TGCGCCAGCAGCTTGGTCCAGTCGGTGGATCCCTACGAGCAGTACTTC.

This clonotype has just a few counts. The chain is built from TRBV6-1 and TRBJ1-2; TRBD1 aligns across 7 bases. The length of the CDR3 is 14 residues. The germline CDR1 and CDR2 sequences are MNHNS and SASEGT. The V gene end was trimmed by 5 bases and the J gene end by 3 bases; junction bases not matched to a gene: 6. CDR3 coding DNA: TGTGCCAGCAGTATGGGACAGACGTACTATGGCTACACCTTC. Translation gives CASSMGQTYYGYTF.

This clonotype has ten or more counts. This chain uses TRBV6-1 with TRBJ2-3; D remains ambiguous. This CDR3 is built from 13 residues. Deletions cut 5 bases from V and 2 bases from J, with 8 bases between. Germline V gene data show CDR1 as MNHNS and CDR2 as SASEGT. This chain's CDR3 is CASSRGHTDTQYF. CDR3 nucleotide sequence: TGTGCCAGCAGTCGCGGCCACACAGATACGCAGTATTTT.

Many counts were recorded for this clonotype. The chain couples TRBV5-4 to TRBJ2-5, with TRBD2 as a possible D gene (6 bases). V lost 4 bases and J 2 bases, leaving 12 bases between the germline ends. Germline V gene data show CDR1 as SGHNT and CDR2 as YYREEE (reference sequence). The CDR3 is made up of 14 amino acids. CDR3 protein: CASSIGTHQETQYF. The CDR3 nucleotides read TGTGCCAGCAGCATCGGGACTCATCAAGAGACCCAGTACTTC.

The chain uses TRBV7-2 and TRBJ2-7, with 7 nucleotides matching TRBD2. The V segment lost 5 bases and the J segment 1 base; nucleotides outside the gene matches: 14. This CDR3 region has 17 residues. Germline CDR1 SGHTA, CDR2 FQGNSA. DNA for the CDR3: TGTGCCAGCAGCCTATCTGGCGGGAGAATAAGATCCTACGAGCAGTACTTC. This gives the protein CASSLSGGRIRSYEQYF. Complete variable domain (other parts from reference TRBV7-2 and TRBJ2-7): GAGVSQSPSNKVTEKGKDVELRCDPISGHTALYWYRQSLGQGLEFLIYFQGNSAPDKSGLPSDRFSAERTGGSVSTLTIQRTQQEDSAVYLCASSLSGGRIRSYEQYFGPGTRLTVT.

This clonotype was recorded many times. This sequence joins TRBV28 and TRBJ2-5, with TRBD2 identical over 8 bases. The V gene's germline CDR1 is MDHEN and CDR2 SYDVKM. The CDR3 extends over 15 amino acids. V was pared by 5 bases and J by 7 bases, with 12 bases of the junction left unmatched. The CDR3 reads CASSTPRGAKVTQYF. CDR3 DNA: TGTGCCAGCAGTACTCCGCGGGGGGCGAAAGTGACCCAGTACTTC. Together with reference TRBV28 and TRBJ2-5, the CDR3 gives the full variable domain: DVKVTQSSRYLVKRTGEKVFLECVQDMDHENMFWYRQDPGLGLRLIYFSYDVKMKEKGDIPEGYSVSREKKERFSLILESASTNQTSMYLCASSTPRGAKVTQYFGPGTRLLVL.

This clonotype was seen only a few times. The chain uses TRBV7-9 and TRBJ2-7, with 8 nucleotides matching TRBD2. The CDR3 contains 16 residues. Trimming removed 0 bases from V and 2 bases from J; junction bases left unmatched: 6. Germline CDR1 SEHNR, CDR2 FQNEAQ (reference sequence). The CDR3 loop reads CASSLAPGTRTYEQYF. The CDR3 bases are TGTGCCAGCAGCTTAGCGCCGGGGACTAGGACCTACGAGCAGTACTTC.

This clonotype has more than one count but fewer than ten. The chain has TRBV5-4 and TRBJ2-5, with D maybe TRBD1 (5 bases). The CDR3 extends over 13 amino acids. Germline lookup yields CDR1 SGHNT and CDR2 YYREEE (reference sequence). Trimming removed 1 base at V and 5 bases at J, with 9 bases between. CDR3 amino acids: CASSLWGSETQYF. In DNA, the CDR3 is TGTGCCAGCAGCTTGTGGGGCTCTGAGACCCAGTACTTC.

This clonotype has only a few counts. This sequence joins TRBV7-2 and TRBJ2-2; weak D call: TRBD2 (6 bases). The CDR3 runs 17 residues. Germline assignment: CDR1 SGHTA and CDR2 FQGNSA. Trimming shortened V by 7 bases and J by 4 bases, and 22 bases separated the two germline ends. The CDR3 sequence is CASNPRVGGIVTGELFF. CDR3 nucleotides: TGTGCCAGCAACCCCCGGGTCGGGGGTATAGTCACCGGGGAGCTGTTTTTT. The whole variable domain, filled in from reference TRBV7-2 and TRBJ2-2, reads GAGVSQSPSNKVTEKGKDVELRCDPISGHTALYWYRQSLGQGLEFLIYFQGNSAPDKSGLPSDRFSAERTGGSVSTLTIQRTQQEDSAVYLCASNPRVGGIVTGELFFGEGSRLTVL.

This clonotype was found a few times. The chain employs TRBV28 and TRBJ1-5; 7 bases align to TRBD1. This CDR3 is 14 amino acids long. Germline assignment: CDR1 MDHEN and CDR2 SYDVKM. Trimming took 9 bases from V and 6 from J; bases not matched to a gene: 11. The CDR3, as DNA: TGTGCCAGTAGAGACAGGGTTAAGGTTCAGCCCCAGCATTTT. This sequence encodes CASRDRVKVQPQHF.

This sequence joins TRBV5-1 and TRBJ2-2, with 11 bases aligning to TRBD2. Per germline, CDR1 SGHRS and CDR2 YFSETQ. CDR3 length equals 18 residues. J was trimmed by 0 bases and V by 2 bases; bases with no gene match: 6. CDR3 loop: CASSFGLAGLANTGELFF. For the CDR3, the DNA is TGCGCCAGCAGCTTTGGACTAGCGGGCCTCGCGAACACCGGGGAGCTGTTTTTT.

Many counts were recorded for this clonotype. J is TRBJ2-1 and V is TRBV20-1, with TRBD1 as a possible D gene (6 bases). The germline V gene has CDR1 DFQATT and CDR2 SNEGSKA (reference sequence). CDR3 length equals 15 residues. The V gene lost 6 bases and the J gene lost 1 base, with 16 bases spanning the gap. CDR3 DNA: TGCAGTGCATTCCCGGCCACAGGGTCCTACAATGAGCAGTTCTTC. Its translation: CSAFPATGSYNEQFF.

The chain employs TRBV6-5 and TRBJ2-3; a possible D gene is TRBD1 (5 bases). The length of the CDR3 is 12 residues. Trimming removed 4 bases at V and 8 bases at J, with 10 bases between. Germline CDR1 is MNHEY and CDR2 is SVGAGI. CDR3 region: CASSLQGVTQYF. The CDR3 nucleotides are TGTGCCAGCAGTTTGCAGGGCGTTACGCAGTATTTT.

In its sample, this clonotype was seen a few times. The V and J genes are TRBV5-6 and TRBJ2-2; TRBD1 or TRBD2 may be the D gene (6 bases each). Looked up from germline, CDR1 is SGHDT and CDR2 is YYEEEE. The CDR3 extends over 16 amino acids. V was shortened by 3 bases and J by 2 bases, with 14 bases between the two germline ends. CDR3 DNA: TGTGCCAGCAGCTCGGGGGCAGGGTTAAACACCGGGGAGCTGTTTTTT. This gives the protein CASSSGAGLNTGELFF.

This clonotype was seen at least ten times. V and J are TRBV27 and TRBJ2-7; tentatively, D is TRBD2 (7 bases). The V end was cut by 8 bases, the J end by 3 bases, with 17 bases between. Per germline, CDR1 MNHEY and CDR2 SMNVEV (reference sequence). This CDR3 spans 14 amino acids. CDR3 sequence reads: CASSAKGGSYEQYF. The CDR3 DNA reads TGTGCCAGCTCGGCTAAGGGGGGGAGCTACGAGCAGTACTTC.

Ten or more counts support this clonotype. J is TRBJ2-1 and V is TRBV10-3; D remains ambiguous. In germline, CDR1 is ENHRY, CDR2 SYGVKD. V was trimmed by 9 bases and J by 5 bases, leaving 8 bases between them. The CDR3 covers 11 residues. The CDR3, as DNA: TGTGCCATAGGACGGGACAATGAGCAGTTCTTC. It specifies CAIGRDNEQFF.

The table lists this clonotype with many counts. The V call is TRBV7-9, the J call TRBJ2-3; TRBD2 matches 11 bases. J gave up 2 bases and V 5 bases, and 6 bases lay outside the gene matches. The CDR3 spans 16 residues. Germline values: CDR1 SEHNR, CDR2 FQNEAQ (reference sequence). The CDR3 DNA reads TGTGCCAGCAGCGATGGGACTAGCGGTAACACAGATACGCAGTATTTT. This gives the protein CASSDGTSGNTDTQYF.

This clonotype was seen many times. The CDR3 coding sequence is TGTGCCAGCAGCCCCGATACCTACGAGCAGTACTTC. Its translation: CASSPDTYEQYF. This sequence joins TRBV12-3 or TRBV12-4 and TRBJ2-7; D gene uncertain. V lost 6 bases and J 2 bases, leaving 8 bases between the germline ends. The CDR3 loop spans 12 amino acids.

The table lists this clonotype with many counts. The chain couples TRBV20-1 to TRBJ2-5; 7 bases line up with TRBD2. Germline trimming cut 3 bases from V and 1 base from J; bases unmatched to any gene: 5. The CDR3 covers 14 residues. Germline loops: CDR1 DFQATT, CDR2 SNEGSKA (reference sequence). CDR3 region: CSARTGGGQETQYF. The CDR3 region has the DNA TGCAGTGCTAGGACGGGAGGCGGCCAAGAGACCCAGTACTTC.